Sequencing of this T cell receptor beta chain was carried out in a study of blood T cell repertoires in COVID-19 (dated by TCRdb to about 2020). Broadly, across the study: Collaborator samples came from the United States, Italy and Spain and covered acute and convalescent phases of COVID-19. Deeply sampled blood TCRbeta repertoires from subjects exposed to, actively infected with, or recovered from COVID-19 were included in the dataset. Nearly every sample came with metadata listing a de-identified subject ID, COVID-19 status, age in years and sex. The repertoires were made available in a free public database intended to serve as a resource for research on the immune response to SARS-CoV-2. The prospective study material was composed of cDNA or gDNA derived from T cells, B-cell-depleted T cells, or PBMCs. Samples were obtained from the ongoing ImmuneRACE study (first 160 participants) and from about 1,300 subjects provided by 6 global collaborators. HLA class I and class II types, where available, came from metadata supplied by the sample provider rather than from assay-based typing. What the authors observed across the whole study: The amount of clinical and demographic metadata varied by source and participant and was provided uncurated.

Participants in the prospective study were aged about 18 to 95 years, lived in some 24 United States geographic areas, and enrolled through a virtual design. To assign participants to cohorts, the prospective study relied on clinical history that participants themselves reported in a screening survey and a study questionnaire. ImmuneRACE Cohort 3 recovered participants were defined by two consecutive negative NP/OP PCR tests, healthcare professional clearance, or symptom resolution. Each participant in the prospective study had whole blood, serum and a nasopharyngeal or oropharyngeal swab collected by mobile phlebotomists. Over a roughly 2-month period, participants in the prospective study had the option of providing additional blood draws and questionnaires. Blood samples from the prospective study were shipped frozen or at room temperature prior to DNA extraction. A remark on this clone: Its antigen specificity is not known. It has no much larger one-base neighbor in the sample; base qualities were not kept.

TCRbeta CDR3 regions were amplified from genomic DNA by means of the immunoSEQ Assay, a bias-controlled multiplex PCR. As for the authors' bioinformatics: Nucleated cell counts per sample were estimated from amplification of reference gene primers within the assay. Sequence reads were collapsed and filtered to measure the absolute abundance of every unique TCRbeta CDR3 rearrangement. For each sample, productive Simpson clonality was calculated as the square root of Simpson's diversity index across productive rearrangements. The source is immuneACCESS, and TCRdb retained only in-frame sequences with V and J called. Part of the clones is not carried over; for the studies checked, unresolved V genes explain less than half of this, and the remainder is unexplained. D and trimming come from the DNA, and the V and J calls and clone size come from that table. The sample table lists hundreds of thousands of clones, over 75% of them with a count of one. 0.95% to 1.1% of the sample is in the top ten clones.

The V end loses 3 bases and the J end loses 4 bases, and a stretch of 3 bases separates them. From its cysteine to its phenylalanine, the CDR3 spans 11 amino acids. Only the CDR3 DNA stays, 33 bases, in frame from base 1. The sequenced sample consisted of PBMCs or T cells enriched from blood (not recorded which). Recombination connected TRBV12-3 or TRBV12-4 to TRBJ1-2, with an unclear D gene assignment. The sequence was obtained from a young man who had recovered from COVID-19. The CDR3 is CASSFGYGYTF. In nucleotides, the sequence is TGTGCCAGCAGTTTCGGCTATGGCTACACCTTC.